The clone carrying this T cell receptor (beta chain) was found many times. The antigen remains undetermined. The entry originates in a study of T-cell reconstitution after alpha-beta-depleted transplantation in children. Losses at the gene ends were 6 bases for V and 10 bases for J; bases not matched to a gene: 8. The CDR3 is made up of 14 amino acids. Study results and limitations: High day-60 TCRbeta diversity in some patients came from surviving recipient T cells and thymic progenitors. It was reported that alpha-beta T cells came from several hundred expanded graft clones (about two months after transplant).

TCRbeta library construction was performed incorporating unique molecular identifiers. TCRdb redid the calling of the PCR reads with MiXCR, one entry per CDR3 protein. In the table there are around 700,000 distinct CDR3 sequences, roughly 13% of which are singletons. The rearrangement joins TRBV12-3 or TRBV12-4 to TRBJ1-6, with 8 bases matching TRBD1. The clonotype originates from a girl aged 2 to 10 with congenital amegakaryocytic thrombocytopenia, due to receive a stem cell transplant. This specimen consisted of PBMCs, obtained before TCRalphabeta/CD19-depleted stem cell transplant. In nucleotides, the CDR3 is TGTGCCAGCAGCGGTGGGACAGGTCGGTCACCCCTCCACTTT. Translated, it gives CASSGGTGRSPLHF.